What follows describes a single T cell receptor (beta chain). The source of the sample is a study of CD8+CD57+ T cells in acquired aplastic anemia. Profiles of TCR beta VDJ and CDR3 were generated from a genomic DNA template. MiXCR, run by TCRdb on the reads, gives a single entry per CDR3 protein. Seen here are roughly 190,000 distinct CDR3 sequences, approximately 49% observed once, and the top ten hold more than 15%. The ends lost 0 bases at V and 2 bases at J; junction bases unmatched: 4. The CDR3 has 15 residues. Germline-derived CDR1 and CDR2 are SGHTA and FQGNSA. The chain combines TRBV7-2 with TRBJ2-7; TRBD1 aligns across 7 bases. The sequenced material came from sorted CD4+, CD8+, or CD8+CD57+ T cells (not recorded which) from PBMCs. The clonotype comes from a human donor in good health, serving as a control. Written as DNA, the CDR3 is TGTGCCAGCAGCTTAGCGGGGACAGCCACCTACGAGCAGTACTTC. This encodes CASSLAGTATYEQYF.